The clone carrying this T cell receptor (beta chain) showed up many times. The data stem from a study of T cells after yellow fever vaccination. By 5'RACE template switching, TCR cDNA was produced, with a universal primer site and UMIs added in the process. TCRdb processed the 5' RACE reads anew with MiXCR; each CDR3 protein has one entry. Seen here are roughly 32,000 distinct CDR3 sequences, roughly a tenth observed once, and the top ten hold around 12%. In germline, CDR1 is SQVTM, CDR2 ANQGSEA. The V gene lost 4 bases and the J gene lost 1 base, with 9 bases spanning the gap. The length of the CDR3 is 13 residues. The study's findings and limits: Detection of almost all vaccine-responding clonotypes in sorted memory subsets failed on day 0. Clonotype sharing between CD4 and CD8 compartments was small. The study re-detected most primary-vaccination clones after the booster (approximately 96% CD4, around 90% CD8).

This specimen was PBMCs, either bulk or a sorted T-cell subset (CD4+, CD8+, memory, or dextramer-sorted; not recorded which), taken approximately 15 days after the first yellow fever vaccination. The source of this sequence is a man aged 18-30 years who received the YFV17D yellow fever vaccine. J is TRBJ2-3 and V is TRBV29-1, with D possibly matching TRBD1 (6 bases). Here the CDR3 DNA reads TGCAGCGTTGGGGACACCGGCACAGATACGCAGTATTTT. Residues: CSVGDTGTDTQYF.